This T cell receptor (beta chain) is drawn from a study of blood T cell repertoires in COVID-19. Looking at the study overall: COVID-19 samples, acute and convalescent, were from the United States, Italy and Spain. PBMCs, B-cell-depleted T cells, or T cells were the source of the cDNA or gDNA that made up the material.

J gave up 8 bases and V 8 bases, and 7 bases lay outside the gene matches. The CDR3 covers 13 residues. Germline CDR1 is LNHDA and CDR2 is SQIVND (reference sequence). Sequencing was performed with immunoSEQ multiplex PCR; in TCRdb, only in-frame clones are kept and a portion is missing. The table records around 170,000 clones, about four fifths of them present only once. V is TRBV19 and J is TRBJ2-1, with 9 nucleotides matching TRBD2. The sequence derives from a man in his 70s who had recovered from COVID-19. The sequenced material came from peripheral blood. In DNA form, the CDR3 reads TGTGCCAGTCGGGCTAGCGGGATTGATGAGCAGTTCTTC. It translates to CASRASGIDEQFF.